This TCR beta chain was sequenced in a study of graft-versus-host responses after intestinal transplantation (dated by TCRdb to the early 2020s). Concerning the study at large: The transplants that recipients got were multivisceral, liver-intestinal, or isolated intestinal. Anti-thymocyte globulin induction was given to all recipients, followed by maintenance tacrolimus and steroids for approximately three years. After intestinal transplantation, graft-versus-host and host-versus-graft alloreactive T cell clones in the graft, circulation and bone marrow were tracked using bulk TCR-beta CDR3 sequencing. To identify alloreactive clones, pre-transplant mixed lymphocyte reaction products were sequenced and compared with unstimulated pre-transplant donor and recipient T cells. The cohort enrolled 20 to 30 intestinal transplant recipients, one of whom was a retransplant, and 3 patients without pretransplant specimens were excluded. A peak of at least 4% donor T cells among recipient peripheral blood mononuclear cells was the definition used for donor T cell macrochimerism. Samples from three later patients were sequenced in-house on an Illumina MiSeq with MiXCR processing rather than by the commercial service. General findings and caveats noted by the study authors: Conclusions were limited by the relatively low number and heterogeneity of intestinal transplant patients. GvH clones were detected in recipient bone marrow, and some of these GvH clones were observed earlier in ileal mucosa or blood, consistent with an intestinal mucosal origin. Peak levels of circulating GvH clones were associated with declines in HvG clones early after transplant. In patients with donor T cell macrochimerism, the allografts had high GvH to HvG T cell clonal ratios.

Intraepithelial and lamina propria lymphocytes were isolated from graft specimens using dithiothreitol, EDTA incubations and collagenase D digestion. Serial intestinal graft biopsy specimens collected up to 600 days after transplant underwent bulk TCR-beta sequencing. Library preparation was by the immunoSEQ multiplex PCR assay. For most patients, high-throughput TCR-beta CDR3 sequencing of genomic DNA was performed by Adaptive Biotechnologies. Turning to the authors' computational methods: Adaptive's ImmunoSEQ software was the source of the TCR sequencing data for over 15 patients, while three other patients were processed with MiXCR and VDJtools. CDR3 nucleotide sequences shared by donor and recipient were removed because the origin of these sequences could not be assigned. Alloreactive clones required at least 2-fold expansion over unstimulated cells and minimum CFSE-low frequency of 0.002% (template counts) or 0.001% (read counts). Clones detected in sequenced pre-transplant spleen, lymph node, or MLR CFSE-low populations of the donor or recipient were defined as mappable. The cumulative frequency of alloreactive clones was calculated as a percentage of all sequences, weighted by copy number. The table was pulled from immuneACCESS by TCRdb, which kept in-frame rearrangements only. Such tables lose some clones; where checked, under half of the loss comes from unresolved V genes, and the rest has no known cause. The D gene and trimming were derived from the DNA, and the V and J assignments and clone size from that table. The sample profile shows approximately 20,000 clones; roughly 72% of them were found once. Approximately 8% of the sample goes to the ten largest clones.

In the germline V gene (reference sequence), CDR1 corresponds to SEHNR and CDR2 to FQNEAQ. Trimming removed 3 bases from V and 8 bases from J; the gene matches leave 9 bases unexplained. The CDR3, cysteine through phenylalanine, is 15 amino acids long. Here the CDR3 DNA is all that survives: 45 bases in frame from base 1. This clone was recorded only once. Its antigen is still unknown. Within one base of it there is no much larger clone, and no base qualities were kept. This TCR was recovered from a human patient who received an intestinal transplant, so some T cells may come from the graft donor. The sequenced sample was ileum tissue, obtained less than 21 days after intestinal transplant. The sequence joins TRBV7-9 to TRBJ1-4; 7 of the junction bases match TRBD1. The DNA sequence follows: TGTGCCAGCAGCTTCCCGACAGGGACGGGGGAAAAACTGTTTTTT. Its protein reads: CASSFPTGTGEKLFF.